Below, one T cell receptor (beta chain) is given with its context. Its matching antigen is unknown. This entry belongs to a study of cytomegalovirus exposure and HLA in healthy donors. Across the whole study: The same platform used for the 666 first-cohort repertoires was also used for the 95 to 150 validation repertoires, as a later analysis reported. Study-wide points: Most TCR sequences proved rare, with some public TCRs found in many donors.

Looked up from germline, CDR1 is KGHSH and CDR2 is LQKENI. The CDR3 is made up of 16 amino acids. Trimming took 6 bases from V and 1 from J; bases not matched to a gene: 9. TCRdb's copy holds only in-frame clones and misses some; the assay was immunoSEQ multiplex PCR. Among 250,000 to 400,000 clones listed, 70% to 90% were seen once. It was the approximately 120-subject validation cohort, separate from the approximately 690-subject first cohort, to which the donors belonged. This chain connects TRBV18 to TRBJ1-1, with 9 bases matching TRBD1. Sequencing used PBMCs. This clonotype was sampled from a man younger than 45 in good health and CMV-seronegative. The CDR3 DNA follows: TGTGCCAGCTCGCGGGACAGGGCGGACGGGAACACTGAAGCTTTCTTT. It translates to CASSRDRADGNTEAFF.